These T cell receptor beta chains were read from a single sample in a study of T-cell memory formation after mild COVID-19. TCRdb re-called the 5' RACE reads through MiXCR, storing one row per CDR3 protein. The data contain approximately 440,000 distinct CDR3 sequences, roughly 20% of them seen just once; the ten biggest clones take up 8.4%. The specimen was PBMCs or a T cell subset sorted from them (not recorded which). All receptors come from an adult woman who had mild COVID-19 (a few samples of this study predate the infection). Cell type and time point are not known. Both conserved end residues are part of each CDR3. The D gene is left open where the match is weak. Some rows mark clone size as missing; the rest say once, few, many or name a class of expanded clone.

V: TRBV12-3/TRBV12-4
length: 14
D: TRBD1
size: NA
J: TRBJ1-1
CDR3: CASSDLDRVTEAFF
DNA: TGTGCCAGCAGTGACCTGGACAGGGTGACTGAAGCTTTCTTT

V: TRBV6-6
length: 14
D: NA
size: few
J: TRBJ2-1
CDR3: CASSFRLDFNEQFF
DNA: TGTGCCAGCAGTTTCCGACTAGATTTCAATGAGCAGTTCTTC

V: TRBV5-1
length: 14
D: TRBD2
size: NA
J: TRBJ2-3
CDR3: CASTREGSTDTQYF
DNA: TGCGCCAGCACGCGGGAGGGTAGCACAGATACGCAGTATTTT

V: TRBV7-2
length: 16
D: TRBD1
size: NA
J: TRBJ1-2
CDR3: CASSLGGTGGVEGYTF
DNA: TGTGCCAGCAGCTTAGGCGGGACAGGGGGCGTAGAGGGCTACACCTTC

V: TRBV7-2
length: 14
D: NA
size: few
J: TRBJ1-4
CDR3: CASSLVQGIEKLFF
DNA: TGTGCCAGCAGCTTAGTTCAGGGGATTGAAAAACTGTTTTTT

V: TRBV30
length: 14
D: NA
size: NA
J: TRBJ1-2
CDR3: CAWTRGGTASGYTF
DNA: TGTGCCTGGACCCGAGGGGGGACCGCTTCAGGCTACACCTTC

V: TRBV20-1
length: 11
D: NA
size: NA
J: TRBJ1-1
CDR3: CSPARQVEAFF
DNA: TGCAGCCCTGCACGGCAGGTTGAAGCTTTCTTT

V: TRBV5-1
length: 14
D: NA
size: NA
J: TRBJ2-5
CDR3: CASSEAGMQETQYF
DNA: TGCGCCAGCAGTGAGGCCGGGATGCAAGAGACCCAGTACTTC

V: TRBV7-3
length: 19
D: TRBD2
size: NA
J: TRBJ2-5
CDR3: CASSLALHLGGRAGETQYF
DNA: TGTGCCAGCAGCTTAGCCCTTCACCTCGGCGGGAGGGCTGGGGAGACCCAGTACTTC

V: TRBV6-5
length: 14
D: TRBD1
size: few
J: TRBJ2-2
CDR3: CASCRQGVTGELFF
DNA: TGTGCCAGCTGCCGACAGGGGGTTACCGGGGAGCTGTTTTTT

V: TRBV7-8
length: 17
D: TRBD2
size: few
J: TRBJ2-1
CDR3: CASSFQLAGPNLNEQFF
DNA: TGTGCCAGCAGCTTCCAACTAGCGGGACCAAACTTGAATGAGCAGTTCTTC